This TCR beta chain derives from a study of shared clonotypes between healthy human individuals. V lost 1 base and J lost 3, with 12 bases in between. CDR3 length equals 15 residues. The V gene's germline CDR1 is MGHRA and CDR2 YSYEKL. Turning to this clone: Its target is unknown.

Study findings and constraints: Expectations were that clonotype sharing among donors would be affected by sequencing depth. Sharing across four donors was highest in naive CD4 (around 5%) and lowest in memory CD8 (roughly 0.4%). The generation probabilities recorded for non-shared clonotypes fell below those of clonotypes shared by all four donors.

The assay was run at deep level. This table comes from immunoSEQ multiplex PCR, and its TCRdb copy is limited to in-frame clones, with some not included. The data show around 320,000 clones, roughly 84% seen once. The V gene is TRBV4-1, the J gene TRBJ1-1, with a tentative D call TRBD1 (5 bases). Material: memory CD8+ T cells sorted from blood. Subset indicated: CD45RO+ cells pooled with CCR7-negative TemRA cells. The sequence derives from a young man in good health. CDR3: CASSQVRGGDTEAFF. In DNA form, the CDR3 reads TGCGCCAGCAGCCAAGTGCGGGGAGGGGACACTGAAGCTTTCTTT.